These 25 T cell receptor beta chains share one sample of origin, sequenced in a study of spatial heterogeneity in lung cancer. TCRdb reanalysed the 5' RACE reads using MiXCR and keeps one entry per CDR3 protein. The table records 12,000 or so distinct CDR3 sequences, roughly 6.2% of them present only once. Time point described: sample taken at primary tumor resection. Researchers sequenced whole RNA taken from tumor, nontumor lung or frozen PBMC without sorting. The sample here was normal lung tissue next to the tumor, taken at surgery. The receptors come from a male donor with early-stage non-small cell lung cancer.

In its sample, this clonotype was seen many times. This sequence joins TRBV27 and TRBJ2-2; TRBD1 might be the D (5 bases). Germline V gives CDR1 MNHEY, CDR2 SMNVEV (reference sequence). V was shortened by 6 bases and J by 1 base, with 12 bases between the two germline ends. There are 15 residues in the CDR3. The CDR3 region has the DNA TGTGCCAGCAGAACCCTTCAGGGGAACACCGGGGAGCTGTTTTTT. Residues: CASRTLQGNTGELFF.

In this sample, this clonotype turned up many times. The gene calls are TRBV6-5 and TRBJ1-4; D may be TRBD1 (5 bases). Germline values: CDR1 MNHEY, CDR2 SVGAGI. This CDR3 is 14 amino acids long. V shed 2 bases and J shed 7 bases, with 11 bases lying between them. The DNA for the CDR3 is TGTGCCAGCAGTTACCGAGGGGCGCGTGAAAAACTGTTTTTT. Translating it yields CASSYRGAREKLFF.

At least ten counts were recorded for this clonotype. V and J are TRBV29-1 and TRBJ2-2, with 7 positions matching TRBD1. The CDR3 is 16 residues long. CDR1 and CDR2 (germline): SQVTM, ANQGSEA. V lost 6 bases and J lost 0; bases outside the gene matches: 10. This chain's CDR3 is CSVVKGAGSNTGELFF. The CDR3 nucleotides are TGCAGCGTCGTGAAGGGGGCAGGGTCGAACACCGGGGAGCTGTTTTTT.

This clonotype was found many times. The CDR3, as DNA: TGTGCCTGGAGTAGGGGGACAGACCAAGAGACCCAGTACTTC. Amino acid sequence: CAWSRGTDQETQYF. The chain has TRBV30 and TRBJ2-5; 7 nucleotides match TRBD1. Germline-derived CDR1 and CDR2 are GTSNPN and SVGIG (reference sequence). There are 14 residues in the CDR3. The trim removed 2 bases at V and 0 bases at J, leaving 3 bases unmatched.

In its sample, this clonotype was seen a few times. The chain carries TRBV19 and TRBJ2-5; 14 bases are a match to TRBD2. The CDR3 has 17 residues. Germline assignment: CDR1 LNHDA and CDR2 SQIVND (reference sequence). The V segment lost 4 bases and the J segment 4 bases; nucleotides outside the gene matches: 8. The CDR3 loop is CASSRGLAGVFGETQYF. The DNA for the CDR3 is TGTGCCAGTAGTAGGGGACTAGCGGGAGTTTTCGGAGAGACCCAGTACTTC.

This clonotype has ten or more counts. The V call is TRBV9, the J call TRBJ2-1, with 8 bases identical to TRBD2. After removal of 1 base from V and 9 bases from J, the junction contained 6 bases not matched to a gene. Germline CDR1 reads SGDLS; CDR2 reads YYNGEE. The CDR3 is made up of 14 amino acids. CDR3 DNA: TGTGCCAGCAGCGTATCAGCGGGAGACGGTGAGCAGTTCTTC. This codes for CASSVSAGDGEQFF.

Ten or more counts support this clonotype. V is TRBV5-4 and J is TRBJ2-2; 13 nucleotides agree with TRBD2. The trim removed 3 bases at V and 0 bases at J, leaving 2 bases unmatched. Germline V gene sequence: CDR1 SGHNT, CDR2 YYREEE (reference sequence). The CDR3 length is 17 residues. CDR3 in amino acids: CASSSGLAGTNTGELFF. CDR3 nucleotides: TGTGCCAGCAGCTCGGGACTAGCGGGAACGAACACCGGGGAGCTGTTTTTT.

At least ten counts were recorded for this clonotype. The chain is built from TRBV15 and TRBJ2-5; D uncertain. Germline CDR1 LNHNV, CDR2 YYDKDF (reference sequence). Trimming removed 0 bases at V and 5 bases at J, with 4 bases between. The CDR3 extends over 12 amino acids. DNA for the CDR3: TGTGCCACCAGCAGAGATGGGGAGACCCAGTACTTC. Protein product: CATSRDGETQYF. Full variable domain (missing parts from reference TRBV15 and TRBJ2-5): DAMVIQNPRYQVTQFGKPVTLSCSQTLNHNVMYWYQQKSSQAPKLLFHYYDKDFNNEADTPDNFQSRRPNTSFCFLDIRSPGLGDTAMYLCATSRDGETQYFGPGTRLLVL.

In this sample, this clonotype is medium-sized. The chain couples TRBV4-2 to TRBJ1-4; D ambiguous. The V end was cut by 6 bases, the J end by 2 bases, with 22 bases between. CDR1 LGHNA and CDR2 YNFKEQ come from the germline V gene. The CDR3 is made up of 18 amino acids. CDR3 bases: TGTGCCAGCAGAAGGCGACTTATGGACCGAAGCACTAATGAAAAACTGTTTTTT. This codes for CASRRRLMDRSTNEKLFF.

This clonotype qualifies as medium-sized. This rearrangement joins TRBV5-1 to TRBJ2-1; maybe TRBD2 (5 bases). Trimming removed 4 bases at V and 8 bases at J, with 19 bases between. The germline V gene encodes CDR1 SGHRS and CDR2 YFSETQ. The CDR3 runs to 15 residues. CDR3 sequence reads: CASSHSGAGEHEQFF. The CDR3 DNA is TGCGCCAGCAGCCACTCGGGCGCTGGGGAGCATGAGCAGTTCTTC.

The table lists this clonotype with many counts. The rearrangement uses TRBV20-1 and TRBJ1-5, with D maybe TRBD1 (5 bases). Trimming removed 2 bases at V and 5 bases at J, with 22 bases between. Germline CDR1 is DFQATT and CDR2 is SNEGSKA (reference sequence). CDR3 size: 17 residues. CDR3 protein: CSARPGPEGAGYQPQHF. Written as DNA, the CDR3 is TGCAGTGCTAGACCGGGACCAGAAGGCGCCGGCTATCAGCCCCAGCATTTT.

This clonotype occurred a few times. This sequence joins TRBV6-1 and TRBJ2-3; 11 nucleotides agree with TRBD2. The V gene end was trimmed by 5 bases and the J gene end by 0 bases; junction bases not matched to a gene: 13. This CDR3 has 19 residues. Germline CDR1 reads MNHNS; CDR2 reads SASEGT. Written as DNA, the CDR3 is TGTGCCAGCAGTTCGCTCCTAGCGGGAGGAAGCCCTAGCACAGATACGCAGTATTTT. This codes for CASSSLLAGGSPSTDTQYF.

This clonotype was detected ten times or more. The chain combines TRBV12-3 or TRBV12-4 with TRBJ1-6, with D perhaps matching TRBD1 (6 bases). This CDR3 contains 13 residues. Trimming took off 8 bases at V and 7 bases at J, with 12 bases between the two ends. In DNA form, the CDR3 reads TGTGCCAGCCTGAAGGGGGGGAATTCACCCCTCCACTTT. Amino acid sequence: CASLKGGNSPLHF.

This clonotype is categorized as medium-sized. V and J are TRBV20-1 and TRBJ2-7; the D gene is possibly TRBD1 (5 bases). Germline CDR1 reads DFQATT; CDR2 reads SNEGSKA (reference sequence). V was pared by 4 bases and J by 0 bases, with 13 bases between. There are 14 residues in the CDR3. The CDR3 reads CSATTGSSSYEQYF. The DNA for the CDR3 is TGCAGTGCTACAACAGGTTCGAGCTCCTACGAGCAGTACTTC.

This clonotype was counted once. Just one base apart from a much larger clone, this may be a read error. The CDR3 DNA follows: TGTGTCAGCAGTGAAGTGGCCGGGGGAGGATCCTACGAGCAGTACTTC. Translated, it gives CVSSEVAGGGSYEQYF. The rearrangement joins TRBV6-1 to TRBJ2-7, with D tentatively TRBD2 (6 bases). This CDR3 spans 16 amino acids. The germline CDR1 and CDR2 sequences are MNHNS and SASEGT.

V is TRBV6-2 or TRBV6-3 and J is TRBJ2-6; D possibly corresponds to TRBD1 (6 bases). The germline V and J ends were trimmed by 7 bases and 0 bases, with 13 bases remaining between them. The CDR3 runs 16 residues. The germline CDR1 and CDR2 sequences are MNHEY and SVGEGT. The CDR3 protein is CASTLGDNSGANVLTF. Written as DNA, the CDR3 is TGTGCCAGCACCTTGGGGGACAACTCTGGGGCCAACGTCCTGACTTTC.

Sample share makes this clonotype medium-sized. The CDR3 spells CASSFTGRDTEAFF. The CDR3 nucleotides are TGCGCCAGCAGCTTCACCGGGAGAGACACTGAAGCTTTCTTT. V is TRBV5-1 and J is TRBJ1-1; D gene ambiguous. CDR3 length equals 14 residues. CDR1 is SGHRS and CDR2 is YFSETQ in the germline V gene. V was shortened by 2 bases and J by 3 bases, with 11 bases between the two germline ends.

This clonotype has only a few counts. This chain connects TRBV7-8 to TRBJ2-3, with D unresolved. Germline-derived CDR1 and CDR2 are SGHVS and FQNEAQ. This CDR3 is 13 amino acids long. V dropped 5 bases and J dropped 3 bases, with 9 bases sitting between them. CDR3 sequence: CASSRLTTDTQYF. The CDR3 bases are TGTGCCAGCAGCCGACTGACTACAGATACGCAGTATTTT.

This clonotype was seen repeatedly, ten times or more. CDR3 region: CASSFGDYEQYF. CDR3 bases: TGTGCCAGCAGCTTTGGGGACTACGAGCAGTACTTC. This chain joins TRBV7-9 and TRBJ2-7; D is uncertain. The CDR3 is 12 amino acids. The V end lost 3 bases, the J end lost 3 bases, and 6 bases lay between the germline ends. Germline CDR1 SEHNR, CDR2 FQNEAQ (reference sequence).

Many counts were recorded for this clonotype. The chain carries TRBV20-1 and TRBJ2-7; 13 nucleotides line up with TRBD2. V dropped 0 bases and J dropped 2; count of bases not matched to a gene: 1. The CDR3 spans 15 residues. Germline CDR1 is DFQATT and CDR2 is SNEGSKA (reference sequence). The CDR3 nucleotides are TGCAGTGCTAGAGATGGGACTAGCGGGACCTACGAGCAGTACTTC. It is translated as CSARDGTSGTYEQYF.

In this sample, this clonotype turned up many times. This chain links TRBV24-1 with TRBJ2-7; tentatively, D is TRBD2 (5 bases). Germline CDR1 reads KGHDR; CDR2 reads SFDVKD. V was trimmed by 4 bases and J by 3 bases, leaving 9 bases between them. CDR3 size: 13 residues. The CDR3 loop reads CATSDGNYYEQYF. In nucleotides, the CDR3 is TGTGCCACCAGTGACGGGAATTACTACGAGCAGTACTTC.

By share of the sample, this clonotype is medium-sized. The chain employs TRBV27 and TRBJ2-2, with D perhaps matching TRBD2 (5 bases). The germline CDR1 and CDR2 sequences are MNHEY and SMNVEV (reference sequence). The CDR3 length is 16 residues. V shed 5 bases and J shed 4 bases, with 17 bases lying between them. The CDR3 DNA reads TGTGCCAGCAGTATGCCGGACTTTCTCATCACCGGGGAGCTGTTTTTT. Its protein is CASSMPDFLITGELFF.

The chain is built from TRBV27 and TRBJ2-1; 8 bases are shared with TRBD1. This CDR3 is 13 amino acids long. Germline V CDR1 and CDR2: MNHEY, SMNVEV (reference sequence). V shed 7 bases and J 8 bases; nucleotides not matched to a gene: 7. As DNA, the CDR3 is TGTGCCAGCACTAGAAACAGGGGGGATGAGCAGTTCTTC. Protein: CASTRNRGDEQFF.

Sample share makes this clonotype medium-sized. The chain carries TRBV7-2 and TRBJ2-7; possible D gene TRBD1, 5 bases. V lost 2 bases and J lost 3, with 5 bases in between. Per germline, CDR1 SGHTA and CDR2 FQGNSA. The CDR3 consists of 12 residues. This CDR3 reads CASSLQGYEQYF. The CDR3, as DNA: TGTGCCAGCAGCTTACAGGGCTACGAGCAGTACTTC. The complete variable domain, with remaining parts taken from reference TRBV7-2 and TRBJ2-7, reads GAGVSQSPSNKVTEKGKDVELRCDPISGHTALYWYRQSLGQGLEFLIYFQGNSAPDKSGLPSDRFSAERTGGSVSTLTIQRTQQEDSAVYLCASSLQGYEQYFGPGTRLTVT.

This clonotype was observed at least ten times. The V gene is TRBV29-1, the J gene TRBJ2-3, with TRBD1 matching 7 bases. V lost 6 bases to trimming and J lost 4 bases; unmatched junction nucleotides: 4. Germline CDR1 reads SQVTM; CDR2 reads ANQGSEA. The CDR3 runs 12 residues. The chain's CDR3 is CSVSTGSDTQYF. The CDR3 nucleotides read TGCAGCGTGTCGACAGGGTCAGATACGCAGTATTTT.